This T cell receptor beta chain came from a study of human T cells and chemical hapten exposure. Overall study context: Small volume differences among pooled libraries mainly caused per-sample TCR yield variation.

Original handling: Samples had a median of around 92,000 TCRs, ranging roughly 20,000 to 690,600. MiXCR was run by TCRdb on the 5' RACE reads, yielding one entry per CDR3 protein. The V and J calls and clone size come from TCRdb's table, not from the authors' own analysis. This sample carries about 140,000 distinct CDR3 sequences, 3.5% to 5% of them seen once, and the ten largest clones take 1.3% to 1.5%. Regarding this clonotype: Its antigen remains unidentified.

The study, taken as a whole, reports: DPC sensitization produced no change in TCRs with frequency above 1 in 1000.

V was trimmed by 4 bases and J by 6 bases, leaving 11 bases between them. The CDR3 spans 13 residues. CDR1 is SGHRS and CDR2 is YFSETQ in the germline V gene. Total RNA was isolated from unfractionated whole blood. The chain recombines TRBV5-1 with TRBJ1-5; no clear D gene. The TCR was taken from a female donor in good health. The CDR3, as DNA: TGCGCCAGCAGCCCCCGGTGGGGTCAGCCCCAGCATTTT. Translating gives CASSPRWGQPQHF.